Shown below are 32 T cell receptor beta chains from a single sample sequenced in a study of shared clonotypes between healthy human individuals. The method was immunoSEQ multiplex PCR; TCRdb's version includes in-frame clones alone and lacks a portion of them. The sample lists 110,000 or so clones, about 67% occurring once. Sequenced material: memory CD8+ T cells sorted from blood. Stated subset: CD45RO+ cells pooled with CCR7-negative TemRA cells. The receptors derive from a woman aged 25 to 39 in good health.

This clone was counted ten times or more. The chain has TRBV6-4 and TRBJ2-3; D is perhaps TRBD1 or TRBD2 (5 bases each). The germline gives CDR1 MRHNA, CDR2 SNTAGT. The CDR3 is made up of 15 amino acids. V dropped 4 bases and J dropped 0 bases, with 11 bases sitting between them. CDR3 nucleotides: TGTGCCAGCAGTGGAGGGGACGGAAGCACAGATACGCAGTATTTT. Amino acid sequence: CASSGGDGSTDTQYF.

V is TRBV27 and J is TRBJ2-3; 10 bases are a match to TRBD2. The CDR3 is 15 residues long. J lost 5 bases, V lost 1 base, and 3 bases had no gene match. Looked up from germline, CDR1 is MNHEY and CDR2 is SMNVEV (reference sequence). The CDR3 loop is CASSLWASGRDTQYF. In DNA, the CDR3 is TGTGCCAGCAGTTTATGGGCTAGCGGGAGAGATACGCAGTATTTT.

This rearrangement joins TRBV5-6 to TRBJ1-2, with D uncertain. CDR1 is SGHDT and CDR2 is YYEEEE in the germline V gene. Trimming took off 3 bases at V and 5 bases at J, with 8 bases between the two ends. CDR3 length: 12 amino acids. The CDR3 bases are TGTGCCAGCAGCTCGGGCGAATATGGCTACACCTTC. This translates into CASSSGEYGYTF.

This chain links TRBV4-1 with TRBJ2-5; D may be TRBD1 (5 bases). V dropped 4 bases and J dropped 5 bases, with 11 bases sitting between them. This CDR3 has 13 residues. Germline CDR1 and CDR2: MGHRA and YSYEKL. The CDR3 sequence: CASSLSRGETQYF. The CDR3 DNA reads as TGCGCCAGCAGCCTGTCTAGGGGTGAGACCCAGTACTTC.

This clone was detected only once. The V call is TRBV9, the J call TRBJ2-5; D possibly corresponds to TRBD1 (6 bases). The J call may be incorrect, as the DNA end agrees better with TRBJ2-7. The germline V gene has CDR1 SGDLS and CDR2 YYNGEE. This CDR3 contains 15 residues. In DNA form, the CDR3 reads TGTGCCAGCAGCTCCCGCCGGGACATCTCCTACGAGCAGTACTTC. Amino acid sequence: CASSSRRDISYEQYF.

This clone has only one observation. J is TRBJ2-5 and V is TRBV29-1; D call uncertain. The CDR3 spans 13 residues. Germline V gene sequence: CDR1 SQVTM, CDR2 ANQGSEA. Trimming took off 3 bases at V and 5 bases at J, with 13 bases between the two ends. CDR3 sequence: CSVEMQTSETQYF. CDR3 sequence (DNA): TGCAGCGTTGAGATGCAGACATCGGAGACCCAGTACTTC.

The chain has TRBV7-9 and TRBJ2-7; D possibly matches TRBD1 or TRBD2 (5 bases each). CDR1 and CDR2 (germline): SEHNR, FQNEAQ (reference sequence). The CDR3 length is 13 residues. The V gene lost 5 bases and the J gene lost 11 bases, with 19 bases spanning the gap. The CDR3 spells CASSTPGTPKEYF. CDR3 bases: TGTGCCAGCAGCACCCCCGGGACCCCTAAGGAGTACTTC.

This chain connects TRBV10-3 to TRBJ1-2; D is uncertain. CDR3 length: 11 amino acids. Per the germline V gene, CDR1 is ENHRY and CDR2 is SYGVKD. The V end was cut by 11 bases, the J end by 8 bases, with 15 bases between. The CDR3 DNA reads TGTGCCGCCCGAGCGGACGCCGGCTACACCTTC. It encodes CAARADAGYTF.

V usage is TRBV28 and J usage is TRBJ2-2, with no clear D. The CDR3 spans 13 residues. Trimming took off 4 bases at V and 8 bases at J, with 11 bases between the two ends. The germline CDR1 and CDR2 sequences are MDHEN and SYDVKM. The CDR3 coding sequence is TGTGCCAGCAGTTACATGGTTCCGGGGGAGCTGTTTTTT. It specifies CASSYMVPGELFF.

The chain links TRBV13 to TRBJ2-5, with D tentatively TRBD2 (5 bases). CDR3 length equals 15 residues. Per germline, CDR1 PRHDT and CDR2 FYEKMQ (reference sequence). V was trimmed by 9 bases and J by 1 base, leaving 18 bases between them. CDR3 sequence reads: CASTYGVLVQETQYF. In DNA form, the CDR3 reads TGTGCCAGTACCTACGGGGTACTGGTCCAAGAGACCCAGTACTTC.

The chain joins TRBV28 to TRBJ2-7, with a weak D call TRBD1 (6 bases). The CDR3 loop spans 18 amino acids. Trimming cost V 5 bases and J 3 bases, with 26 bases left between them. Germline-derived CDR1 and CDR2 are MDHEN and SYDVKM. CDR3 amino acids: CASSITDFEGVRDYEQYF. CDR3 DNA sequence: TGTGCCAGCAGTATTACGGACTTTGAGGGGGTGAGAGACTACGAGCAGTACTTC.

The V call is TRBV13, the J call TRBJ2-3; D uncertain. The V gene lost 0 bases and the J gene lost 5 bases, with 9 bases spanning the gap. The CDR3 length is 14 residues. CDR1 is PRHDT, CDR2 FYEKMQ, per germline (reference sequence). CDR3 DNA: TGTGCCAGCAGCTTAGGAGCTCTCGGAGATACGCAGTATTTT. As protein: CASSLGALGDTQYF.

The genes are TRBV6-1 and TRBJ1-5; TRBD1 might be the D (5 bases). Between the trimmed V and J ends, which lost 6 bases and 6 bases, there was a span of 12 bases. Germline V gene data show CDR1 as MNHNS and CDR2 as SASEGT. The CDR3 runs 13 residues. The CDR3 is CASSRPRGQPQHF. CDR3 coding DNA: TGTGCCAGCAGCCGACCAAGGGGTCAGCCCCAGCATTTT.

The chain couples TRBV19 to TRBJ1-5; D perhaps matches TRBD1 (6 bases). V was trimmed by 7 bases and J by 0 bases, leaving 16 bases between them. This CDR3 region has 16 residues. CDR1 is LNHDA, CDR2 SQIVND, per germline (reference sequence). CDR3: CASKGRGIYSNQPQHF. The CDR3 bases are TGTGCCAGTAAAGGCAGGGGAATTTATAGCAATCAGCCCCAGCATTTT.

This sequence joins TRBV4-2 and TRBJ1-3; D call uncertain. Germline V lookup: CDR1 LGHNA, CDR2 YNFKEQ. This CDR3 comprises 16 residues. Trimming cost V 2 bases and J 0 bases, with 11 bases left between them. CDR3 DNA: TGTGCCAGCAGCCAATCCTCAGGCTCCTCTGGAAACACCATATATTTT. Its translation: CASSQSSGSSGNTIYF.

This clone occurred a few times. The CDR3 DNA follows: TGCAGCGTAGAGGGGCTAGCACATGAGCAGTTCTTC. Translating gives CSVEGLAHEQFF. The chain couples TRBV29-1 to TRBJ2-1; tentatively, D is TRBD1 or TRBD2 (5 bases each). Trimming pared 6 bases from V and 8 bases from J, leaving 14 bases between. The CDR3 consists of 12 residues. Germline V gene sequence: CDR1 SQVTM, CDR2 ANQGSEA.

The chain is built from TRBV27 and TRBJ2-1, with D perhaps being TRBD1 or TRBD2 (5 bases each). Per the germline V gene, CDR1 is MNHEY and CDR2 is SMNVEV (reference sequence). Trimming shortened V by 6 bases and J by 9 bases, and 12 bases separated the two germline ends. There are 12 residues in the CDR3. The CDR3 DNA sequence: TGTGCCAGCAGCCGCCGGGGCCTTGAGCAGTTCTTC. Its translation is CASSRRGLEQFF.

V is TRBV19 and J is TRBJ2-2; D might be TRBD1 or TRBD2, each matching 5 bases. Germline lookup yields CDR1 LNHDA and CDR2 SQIVND (reference sequence). This CDR3 spans 14 amino acids. V lost 5 bases, J lost 4 bases, and 11 bases lay in between. The CDR3 DNA reads as TGTGCCAGTAGTTTACCCGGGACCACCGGGGAGCTGTTTTTT. It translates to CASSLPGTTGELFF.

V usage is TRBV6-6 and J usage is TRBJ2-5; the D is unclear. The CDR3 length is 15 residues. From germline, CDR1 is MNHNY and CDR2 SVGAGI (reference sequence). Between the trimmed V and J ends, which lost 4 bases and 3 bases, there was a span of 15 bases. This CDR3 reads CASSLGGPVKETQYF. The CDR3 DNA sequence: TGTGCCAGCAGTTTGGGCGGCCCCGTGAAAGAGACCCAGTACTTC.

This clone was detected only a few times. This is likely an artifact of a read error, given a far larger clone one base away. Distinct nucleotide sequences in the sample also encode this CDR3. V and J are TRBV14 and TRBJ2-7, with D perhaps being TRBD1 or TRBD2 (5 bases each). Trimming cost V 6 bases and J 3 bases, with 12 bases left between them. The CDR3 runs 13 residues. Germline V lookup: CDR1 SGHDN, CDR2 FVKESK. The CDR3 loop is CASSPGTLYEQYF. For the CDR3, the DNA is TGTGCCAGCAGTCCCGGGACCCTCTACGAGCAGTACTTC.

The V call is TRBV29-1, the J call TRBJ2-7, with 9 bases fitting TRBD1. Germline V gene lookup returns CDR1 SQVTM and CDR2 ANQGSEA. This CDR3 is 13 amino acids long. Trimming at V came to 7 bases and at J to 3 bases, leaving 7 bases not matched to a gene. The CDR3 sequence is CSALAGQGYEQYF. CDR3 in DNA: TGCAGCGCCCTCGCGGGACAGGGCTACGAGCAGTACTTC.

This clone came up once. The chain couples TRBV19 to TRBJ2-7, with 15 bases identical to TRBD2. The V gene's germline CDR1 is LNHDA and CDR2 SQIVND (reference sequence). Trimming cost V 6 bases and J 6 bases; bases outside gene matches: 9. The CDR3 length is 16 residues. The CDR3 nucleotides read TGTGCCAGTAGCCCGCACTCGGGACTAGCGGGAGGCGAGCAGTACTTC. Translation: CASSPHSGLAGGEQYF.

The gene calls are TRBV5-6 and TRBJ2-7, with 9 bases that match TRBD2. V trimming: 0 bases; J trimming: 2 bases; junction bases outside the gene matches: 9. Germline V gene lookup returns CDR1 SGHDT and CDR2 YYEEEE. The CDR3 is made up of 17 amino acids. The CDR3 region is CASSLEGLAISAYEQYF. The CDR3 DNA follows: TGTGCCAGCAGCTTGGAAGGACTAGCGATTTCTGCCTACGAGCAGTACTTC.

There are a few counts of this clone. CDR3 region: CASSTRTGQRIGANVLTF. In nucleotides, the CDR3 is TGTGCCAGCAGCACAAGGACAGGACAGAGGATTGGGGCCAACGTCCTGACTTTC. This chain uses TRBV7-9 with TRBJ2-6; TRBD1 aligns across 7 bases. Germline V lookup: CDR1 SEHNR, CDR2 FQNEAQ (reference sequence). Trimming cost V 5 bases and J 3 bases; bases outside gene matches: 13. The CDR3 covers 18 residues.

The chain has TRBV9 and TRBJ1-5; D unresolved. Germline assignment: CDR1 SGDLS and CDR2 YYNGEE. This CDR3 has 14 amino acids. The V and J ends lost 4 bases and 2 bases respectively, with 10 bases between them. This CDR3 reads CASSLAGGNQPQHF. In DNA form, the CDR3 reads TGTGCCAGCAGCTTAGCCGGGGGCAATCAGCCCCAGCATTTT.

This clone has a handful of counts. The J gene is TRBJ1-2, the V gene TRBV4-2; no clear D. The CDR3 has 15 residues. Trimming shortened V by 0 bases and J by 4 bases, and 12 bases separated the two germline ends. Germline assignment: CDR1 LGHNA and CDR2 YNFKEQ. Here the CDR3 DNA reads TGTGCCAGCAGCCAAGAGGATAGCAGGTTCTATGGCTACACCTTC. Amino acids: CASSQEDSRFYGYTF.

This chain uses TRBV7-8 with TRBJ1-5; tentative D call: TRBD1 (5 bases). The V end was cut by 1 base, the J end by 0 bases, with 13 bases between. Germline lookup yields CDR1 SGHVS and CDR2 FQNEAQ. The length of the CDR3 is 17 residues. The CDR3 region has the DNA TGTGCCAGCAGCTTAGATACCCTAGACAGTAGCAATCAGCCCCAGCATTTT. It yields the protein CASSLDTLDSSNQPQHF. Full variable domain (remainder filled in from reference TRBV7-8 and TRBJ1-5): GAGVSQSPRYKVAKRGQDVALRCDPISGHVSLFWYQQALGQGPEFLTYFQNEAQLDKSGLPSDRFFAERPEGSVSTLKIQRTQQEDSAVYLCASSLDTLDSSNQPQHFGDGTRLSIL.

V gene TRBV7-8 combines with J gene TRBJ2-3, with no clear D. The CDR3 is made up of 14 amino acids. Per the germline V gene, CDR1 is SGHVS and CDR2 is FQNEAQ. Trimming cost V 1 base and J 0 bases, with 5 bases left between them. CDR3 sequence: CASSLGVSTDTQYF. CDR3 bases: TGTGCCAGCAGCTTAGGGGTCAGCACAGATACGCAGTATTTT.

To note about this clone: A far larger clone is one nucleotide away, so this likely arose from a read error. The sample carries other DNA sequences with the same CDR3. The V call is TRBV11-2, the J call TRBJ2-7, with 10 bases aligning to TRBD2. Germline loops: CDR1 SGHAT, CDR2 FQNNGV. V trimming: 5 bases; J trimming: 1 base; junction bases outside the gene matches: 8. The CDR3 extends over 16 amino acids. CDR3 amino acids: CASSQGLAVSSYEQYF. CDR3 in DNA: TGTGCCAGCAGCCAAGGACTAGCGGTTTCATCCTACGAGCAGTACTTC.

The chain combines TRBV14 with TRBJ2-3; perhaps TRBD1 as D (5 bases). This CDR3 has 15 residues. Germline loops: CDR1 SGHDN, CDR2 FVKESK. Trimming cost V 0 bases and J 0 bases, with 7 bases left between them. This CDR3 is CASSQDKGSTDTQYF. DNA for the CDR3: TGTGCCAGCAGCCAAGATAAGGGGAGCACAGATACGCAGTATTTT.

The chain couples TRBV7-9 to TRBJ2-1; D possibly corresponds to TRBD2 (6 bases). The CDR3 loop spans 15 amino acids. Germline lookup yields CDR1 SEHNR and CDR2 FQNEAQ (reference sequence). Trimming removed 5 bases from V and 8 bases from J, with 19 bases in between. The CDR3 DNA sequence: TGTGCCAGCAGCGGAGAAACGGGACTTGTCTATGAGCAGTTCTTC. Translated: CASSGETGLVYEQFF.

The CDR3 DNA sequence: TGTGCCAGCAGTGAATTGTCGGACAACTCCTACGAGCAGTACTTC. The encoded protein is CASSELSDNSYEQYF. V and J are TRBV6-1 and TRBJ2-7; a possible D gene is TRBD1 (5 bases). CDR1 is MNHNS, CDR2 SASEGT, per germline. V lost 2 bases and J lost 0, with 11 bases in between. The length of the CDR3 is 15 residues.